Following are 17 T cell receptor beta chains from one sample sequenced in a study. In TCRdb, the reads were re-called with MiXCR into one record per CDR3 protein. The data show roughly 690 distinct CDR3 sequences, approximately 8% seen once. The sequenced material came from CD4+ T cells from synovial fluid. These receptors originate from a human donor with rheumatoid arthritis.

This clonotype is medium-sized (0.01 to 0.1%). V is TRBV7-9 and J is TRBJ2-2; maybe TRBD2 (5 bases). V was cut by 1 base and J by 1 base, with 7 bases left in between. Germline CDR1 SEHNR, CDR2 FQNEAQ (reference sequence). The CDR3 sequence is 15 residues long. This CDR3 is CASSLDGVNTGELFF. In nucleotides, the CDR3 is TGTGCCAGCAGCTTAGACGGGGTGAACACCGGGGAGCTGTTTTTT. Using reference TRBV7-9 and TRBJ2-2 for the parts outside the CDR3, the full variable domain is DTGVSQNPRHKITKRGQNVTFRCDPISEHNRLYWYRQTLGQGPEFLTYFQNEAQLEKSRLLSDRFSAERPKGSFSTLEIQRTEQGDSAMYLCASSLDGVNTGELFFGEGSRLTVL.

This clonotype ranks as large. J is TRBJ1-5 and V is TRBV3-1, with D possibly being TRBD1 (5 bases). Germline V lookup: CDR1 LGHDT, CDR2 YNNKEL (reference sequence). Trimming shortened V by 2 bases and J by 4 bases, and 12 bases separated the two germline ends. This CDR3 is 15 amino acids long. CDR3 bases: TGTGCCAGCAGCCAAAGGGGACCGTCGAATCAGCCCCAGCATTTT. This gives the protein CASSQRGPSNQPQHF.

This clonotype qualifies as large. This rearrangement joins TRBV20-1 to TRBJ1-3, with a weak D call TRBD1 (5 bases). From germline, CDR1 is DFQATT and CDR2 SNEGSKA (reference sequence). The CDR3 contains 15 residues. Between the trimmed V and J ends, which lost 0 bases and 5 bases, there was a span of 14 bases. CDR3 residues: CSARDGSTARNTIYF. The DNA of the CDR3 is TGCAGTGCTAGAGATGGCTCGACAGCTCGAAACACCATATATTTT.

In its sample, this clonotype ranks as medium-sized. The CDR3 DNA reads TGTGCCAGTGGCCAACAGGGATCACGACAAGAGACCCAGTACTTC. Translating gives CASGQQGSRQETQYF. This chain links TRBV19 with TRBJ2-5; a weak D match, TRBD1 (6 bases). The CDR3 sequence is 15 residues long. CDR1 is LNHDA and CDR2 is SQIVND in the germline V gene (reference sequence). V was clipped by 8 bases and J by 2 bases, with 18 bases between them.

This clonotype was recorded a few times. One end of the junction does not line up with germline, which may come from a read error. The rearrangement joins TRBV7-2 to TRBJ2-6; possibly TRBD2 for D (6 bases). CDR1 is SGHTA and CDR2 is FQGNSA in the germline V gene. This CDR3 is 16 amino acids long. The CDR3 region is CASNLASGFWANVLTF. CDR3 coding DNA: TGTGCCAGCAACTTAGCGAGCGGGTTCTGGGCCAACGTCCTGACTTTC. Full variable domain (missing parts from reference TRBV7-2 and TRBJ2-6): GAGVSQSPSNKVTEKGKDVELRCDPISGHTALYWYRQSLGQGLEFLIYFQGNSAPDKSGLPSDRFSAERTGGSVSTLTIQRTQQEDSAVYLCASNLASGFWANVLTFGAGSRLTVL.

This clonotype rates as medium-sized. The V and J genes are TRBV20-1 and TRBJ2-1; 7 bases map to TRBD2. Trimming at V came to 6 bases and at J to 6 bases, leaving 11 bases not matched to a gene. Germline loops: CDR1 DFQATT, CDR2 SNEGSKA (reference sequence). This CDR3 is built from 14 residues. The CDR3 loop is CSANSGTKGNEQFF. CDR3 nucleotide sequence: TGCAGTGCCAACTCCGGGACTAAGGGCAATGAGCAGTTCTTC.

This clonotype is labeled as medium-sized (0.01 to 0.1%). V gene TRBV25-1 combines with J gene TRBJ2-7; D remains ambiguous. Trimming stripped 5 bases from V and 8 bases from J, with 10 bases between. The CDR3 sequence is 11 residues long. Germline V gene lookup returns CDR1 MGHDK and CDR2 SYGVNS. CDR3 protein: CASSSGAKQYF. DNA for the CDR3: TGTGCCAGCAGTAGTGGAGCCAAGCAGTACTTC.

This clonotype is medium-sized by share. J is TRBJ2-2 and V is TRBV24-1, with TRBD1 matching over 9 bases. There are 16 residues in the CDR3. Germline CDR1 is KGHDR and CDR2 is SFDVKD. The V gene end was trimmed by 3 bases and the J gene end by 6 bases; junction bases not matched to a gene: 7. The CDR3 protein is CATSDPGTGRAGELFF. CDR3 nucleotides: TGTGCCACCAGTGATCCCGGGACAGGGAGAGCCGGGGAGCTGTTTTTT.

By sample share, this clonotype is large. This chain uses TRBV2 with TRBJ1-5, with 8 bases that match TRBD1. Germline loops: CDR1 SNHLY, CDR2 FYNNEI. Trimming cost V 8 bases and J 1 base; bases outside gene matches: 7. The CDR3 runs to 15 residues. This CDR3 is CASRTDRVSNQPQHF. The CDR3 nucleotides are TGTGCCAGCCGCACGGACAGGGTGAGCAATCAGCCCCAGCATTTT.

This clonotype is labeled as hyperexpanded. The V gene is TRBV30, the J gene TRBJ2-2, with 16 bases fitting TRBD2. The length of the CDR3 is 19 residues. From germline, CDR1 is GTSNPN and CDR2 SVGIG (reference sequence). V shed 2 bases and J 4 bases; nucleotides not matched to a gene: 10. CDR3 protein: CAWSIPGLAGGPRTGELFF. DNA of the CDR3: TGTGCCTGGAGTATTCCGGGACTAGCGGGAGGGCCTCGCACCGGGGAGCTGTTTTTT.

By proportion, this clonotype is medium-sized. The CDR3 region has the DNA TGCAGTGCTAGGCAGGGGGGCCAAGAGACCCAGTACTTC. Its translation is CSARQGGQETQYF. V is TRBV20-1 and J is TRBJ2-5; D is possibly TRBD1 (7 bases). The CDR3 is 13 residues long. Germline V gene lookup returns CDR1 DFQATT and CDR2 SNEGSKA (reference sequence). Trimming removed 3 bases at V and 1 base at J, with 9 bases between.

By share, this clonotype ranks as medium-sized (0.01 to 0.1%). The chain combines TRBV12-3 or TRBV12-4 with TRBJ1-1; perhaps TRBD1 as D (6 bases). V shed 6 bases and J shed 6 bases, with 26 bases lying between them. The CDR3 is 17 amino acids. CDR3 in amino acids: CASSRGGASLSWAEAFF. Written as DNA, the CDR3 is TGTGCCAGCAGCAGAGGGGGGGCCTCCCTTTCATGGGCTGAAGCTTTCTTT.

By sample fraction, this clonotype is medium-sized (0.01 to 0.1%). The V call is TRBV3-1, the J call TRBJ1-1; D not resolved. This CDR3 is 14 amino acids long. Germline V gene sequence: CDR1 LGHDT, CDR2 YNNKEL (reference sequence). Trimming cost V 0 bases and J 5 bases, with 10 bases left between them. The CDR3 loop reads CASSQEERVTEAFF. CDR3 nucleotides: TGTGCCAGCAGCCAAGAGGAAAGGGTTACTGAAGCTTTCTTT.

By sample share, this clonotype is large. V usage is TRBV7-9 and J usage is TRBJ2-1, with D tentatively TRBD1 or TRBD2 (5 bases each). The germline gives CDR1 SEHNR, CDR2 FQNEAQ (reference sequence). CDR3 length equals 14 residues. The V end was cut by 1 base, the J end by 3 bases, with 7 bases between. CDR3 in amino acids: CASSLDGGYNEQFF. The CDR3 nucleotides read TGTGCCAGCAGCTTAGATGGGGGCTACAATGAGCAGTTCTTC.

In its sample, this clonotype is large. The V call is TRBV7-9, the J call TRBJ2-7; 9 positions match TRBD2. Germline V gives CDR1 SEHNR, CDR2 FQNEAQ (reference sequence). The trim removed 1 base at V and 7 bases at J, leaving 14 bases unmatched. CDR3 length: 17 residues. CDR3 loop: CASSLGPGLAGRREQYF. The CDR3 coding sequence is TGTGCCAGCAGCTTAGGACCGGGTCTAGCGGGACGACGGGAGCAGTACTTC.

In this sample, this clonotype is medium-sized. This rearrangement joins TRBV7-2 to TRBJ2-7; no reliable D call. V shed 5 bases and J shed 4 bases, with 9 bases lying between them. The CDR3 is made up of 12 amino acids. The germline gives CDR1 SGHTA, CDR2 FQGNSA. CDR3 in amino acids: CASSLSNYEQYF. CDR3 DNA: TGTGCCAGCAGCCTTAGTAATTACGAGCAGTACTTC.

In this sample, this clonotype is large (0.1 to 1%). The gene calls are TRBV7-3 and TRBJ2-1, with 8 bases aligning to TRBD2. The CDR3 contains 14 residues. The ends lost 4 bases at V and 7 bases at J; junction bases unmatched: 6. In germline, CDR1 is SGHTA, CDR2 FQGTGA. In nucleotides, the CDR3 is TGTGCCAGCAGCTCCAGCGGGAGAGTAAATGAGCAGTTCTTC. It codes for CASSSSGRVNEQFF.